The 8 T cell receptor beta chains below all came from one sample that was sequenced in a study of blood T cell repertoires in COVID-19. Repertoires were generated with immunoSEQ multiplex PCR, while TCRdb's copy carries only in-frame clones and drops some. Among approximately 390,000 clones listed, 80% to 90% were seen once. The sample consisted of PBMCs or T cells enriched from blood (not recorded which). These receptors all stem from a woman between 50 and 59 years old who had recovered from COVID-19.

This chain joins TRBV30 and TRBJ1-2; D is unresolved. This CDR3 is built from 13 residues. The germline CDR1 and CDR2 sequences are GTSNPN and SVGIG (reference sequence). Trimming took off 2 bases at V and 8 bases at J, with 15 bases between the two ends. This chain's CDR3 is CAWSLIQPEGYTF. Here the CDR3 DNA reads TGTGCCTGGAGTCTTATCCAGCCGGAGGGCTACACCTTC. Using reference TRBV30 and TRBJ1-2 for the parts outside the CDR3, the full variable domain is SQTIHQWPATLVQPVGSPLSLECTVEGTSNPNLYWYRQAAGRGLQLLFYSVGIGQISSEVPQNLSASRPQDRQFILSSKKLLLSDSGFYLCAWSLIQPEGYTFGSGTRLTVV.

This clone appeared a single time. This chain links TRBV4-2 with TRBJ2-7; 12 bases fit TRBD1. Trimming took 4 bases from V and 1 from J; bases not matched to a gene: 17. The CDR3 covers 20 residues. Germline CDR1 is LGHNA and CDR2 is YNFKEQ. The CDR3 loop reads CASSRTPGTGGAGKSYEQYF. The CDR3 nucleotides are TGTGCCAGCAGCCGAACCCCCGGGACAGGGGGCGCGGGTAAATCCTACGAGCAGTACTTC.

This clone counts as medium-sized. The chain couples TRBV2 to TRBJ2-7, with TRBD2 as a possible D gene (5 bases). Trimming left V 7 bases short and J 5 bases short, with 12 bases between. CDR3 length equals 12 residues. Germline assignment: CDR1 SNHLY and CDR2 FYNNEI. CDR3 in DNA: TGTGCCAGCACCTGGGCCGGGGACGAGCAGTACTTC. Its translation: CASTWAGDEQYF.

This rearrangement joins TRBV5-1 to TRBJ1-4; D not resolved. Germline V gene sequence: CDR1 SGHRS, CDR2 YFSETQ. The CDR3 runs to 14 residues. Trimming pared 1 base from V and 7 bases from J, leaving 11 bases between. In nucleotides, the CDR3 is TGCGCCAGCAGCTTGTCCGGGTTTGCTGAAAAACTGTTTTTT. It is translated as CASSLSGFAEKLFF.

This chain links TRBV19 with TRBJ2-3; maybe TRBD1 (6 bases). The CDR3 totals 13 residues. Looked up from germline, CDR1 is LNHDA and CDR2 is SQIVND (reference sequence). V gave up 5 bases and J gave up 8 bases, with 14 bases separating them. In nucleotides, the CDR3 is TGTGCCAGTAGTCCTACCTTAGGGGGTACGCAGTATTTT. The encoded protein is CASSPTLGGTQYF.

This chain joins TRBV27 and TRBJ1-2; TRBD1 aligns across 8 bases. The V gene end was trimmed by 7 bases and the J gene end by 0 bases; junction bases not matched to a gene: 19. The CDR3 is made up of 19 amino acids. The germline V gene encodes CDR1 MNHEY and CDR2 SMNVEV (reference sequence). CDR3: CASTPRTGTKTISNYGYTF. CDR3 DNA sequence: TGTGCCAGCACCCCTCGGACAGGGACTAAAACCATATCTAACTATGGCTACACCTTC.

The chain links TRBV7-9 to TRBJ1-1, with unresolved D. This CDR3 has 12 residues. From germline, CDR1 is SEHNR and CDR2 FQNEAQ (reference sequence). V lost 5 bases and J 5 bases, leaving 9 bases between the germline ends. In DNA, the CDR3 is TGTGCCAGCAGCCACGCGGGGACTGAAGCTTTCTTT. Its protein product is CASSHAGTEAFF.

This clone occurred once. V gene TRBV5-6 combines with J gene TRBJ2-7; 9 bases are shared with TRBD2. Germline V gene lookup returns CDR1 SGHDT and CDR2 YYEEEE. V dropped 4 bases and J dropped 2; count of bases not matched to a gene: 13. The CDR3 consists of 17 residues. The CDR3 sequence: CASSSRRGLASPYEQYF. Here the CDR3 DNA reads TGTGCCAGCAGCAGCCGCCGGGGACTAGCCTCCCCCTACGAGCAGTACTTC.